These T cell receptor beta chains were read from a single sample in a study of blood T cell repertoires in COVID-19. Some clones are missing from TCRdb's copy, which holds only in-frame ones; the method was immunoSEQ multiplex PCR. Of about 250,000 clones in the sample, around four fifths are singletons; the top ten hold 5% to 8%. Sequencing was done on a sample of peripheral blood. Receptors originate from a woman in her fifties or sixties with active or convalescent COVID-19. Each CDR3 is given with its conserved first and last residue. The D gene is left open where the match is weak. The size of a clone is reported for some rows only, either as once, few or many, or as a class for expanded clones.

clone_size	d_call	v_call	j_call	cdr3_aa	cdr3_nt
NA	TRBD1	TRBV6-5	TRBJ2-7	CASSQGENYEQYF	TGTGCCAGCAGCCAGGGGGAAAACTACGAGCAGTACTTC
few	NA	TRBV5-1	TRBJ1-1	CASSLEGQNTEAFF	TGCGCCAGCAGCTTGGAGGGACAAAACACTGAAGCTTTCTTT
NA	TRBD2	TRBV5-1	TRBJ2-7	CASSIGSSGVSYEQYF	TGCGCCAGCAGCATAGGGTCTAGCGGGGTAAGTTACGAGCAGTACTTC
NA	TRBD1	TRBV11-2	TRBJ2-1	CASSQRTGVNDEQFF	TGTGCCAGCAGCCAAAGGACAGGGGTCAACGATGAGCAGTTCTTC
NA	TRBD2	TRBV5-1	TRBJ2-7	CASSRGTSGYEQYF	TGCGCCAGCAGCAGGGGGACTAGCGGTTACGAGCAGTACTTC
NA	NA	TRBV5-6	TRBJ2-5	CASSESLRVETQYF	TGTGCCAGCAGCGAAAGCTTGCGCGTGGAGACCCAGTACTTC
NA	NA	TRBV11-2	TRBJ1-1	CASSLDTNTEAFF	TGTGCCAGCAGCCTGGACACGAACACTGAAGCTTTCTTT
NA	NA	TRBV18	TRBJ2-6	CASSQYLSGANVLTF	TGTGCCAGCTCACAGTACCTATCTGGGGCCAACGTCCTGACTTTC
NA	NA	TRBV6-5	TRBJ2-2	CAIGGDRYTGELFF	TGTGCCATCGGGGGGGACAGATACACCGGGGAGCTGTTTTTT
few	NA	TRBV30	TRBJ1-2	CAWWRGYGYTF	TGTGCCTGGTGGAGGGGCTATGGCTACACCTTC
NA	TRBD1	TRBV6-5	TRBJ2-3	CASNLFRGQGDTQYF	TGTGCCAGCAATTTGTTCAGGGGGCAAGGAGATACGCAGTATTTT
NA	NA	TRBV5-5	TRBJ2-3	CASSLGHETLVTDTQYF	TGTGCCAGCAGCTTAGGACATGAAACATTGGTCACAGATACGCAGTATTTT
NA	NA	TRBV5-4	TRBJ1-5	CASSRGTDSNQPQHF	TGTGCCAGCAGCAGGGGAACCGATAGCAATCAGCCCCAGCATTTT
NA	TRBD2	TRBV7-9	TRBJ2-1	CASSPLAGGSYNEQFF	TGTGCCAGCAGCCCCCTAGCGGGAGGCTCCTACAATGAGCAGTTCTTC
NA	NA	TRBV6-5	TRBJ1-1	CAISDTMNTEAFF	TGTGCCATCTCCGACACGATGAACACTGAAGCTTTCTTT
NA	TRBD1	TRBV4-1	TRBJ2-1	CASSHWDSTYNEQFF	TGCGCCAGCAGCCATTGGGACAGTACTTACAATGAGCAGTTCTTC
NA	TRBD2	TRBV3-1/TRBV3-2	TRBJ2-4	CASSQRGWTSGGSGVKNIQYF	TGTGCCAGCAGCCAAAGAGGGTGGACTAGCGGGGGATCGGGGGTAAAAAACATTCAGTACTTC
NA	TRBD1	TRBV4-1	TRBJ1-4	CASSPQGVGEKLFF	TGCGCCAGCAGCCCACAGGGGGTTGGTGAAAAACTGTTTTTT
NA	TRBD2	TRBV5-6	TRBJ2-5	CASSLVSGLGGETQYF	TGTGCCAGCAGCTTGGTCTCAGGACTAGGAGGAGAGACCCAGTACTTC
NA	NA	TRBV28	TRBJ2-3	CASSLRVDTQYF	TGTGCCAGCAGTCTCAGGGTTGATACGCAGTATTTT
NA	TRBD2	TRBV12-5	TRBJ2-1	CASGPPGLAVNEQFF	TGTGCTAGTGGTCCTCCGGGACTAGCGGTTAATGAGCAGTTCTTC
NA	NA	TRBV11-3	TRBJ1-1	CASSLEGGDTEAFF	TGTGCCAGCAGCTTAGAGGGCGGGGACACTGAAGCTTTCTTT
NA	TRBD1	TRBV28	TRBJ1-1	CATTGTGNTEAFF	TGTGCCACCACCGGGACAGGGAACACTGAAGCTTTCTTT
NA	NA	TRBV5-1	TRBJ1-2	CASSLETVDYGYTF	TGCGCCAGCAGCTTGGAGACAGTGGACTATGGCTACACCTTC
NA	NA	TRBV6-1	TRBJ2-3	CASSEQQGATDTQYF	TGTGCCAGCAGTGAACAACAGGGTGCGACAGATACGCAGTATTTT
NA	NA	TRBV18	TRBJ1-3	CASSRNGQTGNTIYF	TGTGCCAGCTCACGAAACGGACAGACTGGAAACACCATATATTTT
NA	TRBD1	TRBV6-6	TRBJ2-2	CASSPTGDKNTGELFF	TGTGCCAGCAGTCCTACAGGGGACAAGAACACCGGGGAGCTGTTTTTT
NA	NA	TRBV4-1	TRBJ2-5	CADGRGEETQYF	TGCGCCGACGGAAGGGGTGAAGAGACCCAGTACTTC
NA	NA	TRBV24-1	TRBJ1-1	CATSEPPGHYTEAFF	TGTGCCACCAGTGAACCACCGGGACACTACACTGAAGCTTTCTTT
NA	TRBD1	TRBV18	TRBJ1-1	CASSQGQGAEAFF	TGTGCCAGCTCCCAGGGGCAGGGGGCGGAAGCTTTCTTT
NA	NA	TRBV5-1	TRBJ1-2	CASSLDTIGQPGDGYTF	TGCGCCAGCAGCTTGGATACTATCGGACAGCCCGGGGATGGCTACACCTTC
NA	NA	TRBV11-3	TRBJ1-4	CASSLSHAGTLFF	TGTGCCAGCAGCTTATCCCACGCGGGGACACTGTTTTTT
NA	TRBD2	TRBV7-8	TRBJ2-1	CASSLVLAGDNEQFF	TGTGCCAGCAGCCTCGTGCTAGCGGGCGACAATGAGCAGTTCTTC
NA	NA	TRBV11-2	TRBJ2-1	CASSSTRSPQGSSYNEQFF	TGTGCCAGCAGCTCCACACGATCGCCCCAGGGAAGCTCCTACAATGAGCAGTTCTTC
NA	NA	TRBV9	TRBJ2-6	CASTTGTGANVLTF	TGTGCCAGCACTACCGGTACCGGGGCCAACGTCCTGACTTTC
NA	NA	TRBV5-4	TRBJ1-2	CASSLRRSPYGYTF	TGTGCCAGCAGCTTGAGGCGGTCTCCCTATGGCTACACCTTC
NA	NA	TRBV5-1	TRBJ2-5	CASSSPRDSWGETQYF	TGCGCCAGCAGCTCCCCCCGGGATAGTTGGGGAGAGACCCAGTACTTC
NA	TRBD2	TRBV20-1	TRBJ2-3	CSASGLAGGDGTDTQYF	TGCAGTGCTAGTGGGCTAGCGGGAGGGGATGGCACAGATACGCAGTATTTT
few	TRBD2	TRBV15	TRBJ2-3	CATSRGRGGSSTDTQYF	TGTGCCACCAGCAGAGGACGAGGCGGGAGCAGCACAGATACGCAGTATTTT
many	NA	TRBV28	TRBJ1-4	CASSLAGEKLFF	TGTGCCAGCAGTCTAGCAGGTGAAAAACTGTTTTTT
few	TRBD1	TRBV6-2/TRBV6-3	TRBJ2-5	CASSYSTTGTWGETQYF	TGTGCCAGCAGTTACTCGACGACAGGGACCTGGGGAGAGACCCAGTACTTC
NA	TRBD1	TRBV24-1	TRBJ2-1	CATRDRLNEQFF	TGTGCCACCCGGGACAGGCTCAATGAGCAGTTCTTC
once	TRBD2	TRBV12-5	TRBJ2-1	CASGETSGIYNEQFF	TGTGCTAGTGGCGAAACTAGCGGGATTTACAATGAGCAGTTCTTC
NA	NA	TRBV4-2	TRBJ2-1	CASSQDGQAYNEQFF	TGTGCCAGCAGCCAAGATGGGCAGGCGTACAATGAGCAGTTCTTC
NA	TRBD2	TRBV6-1	TRBJ2-5	CASSERAGGGWETQYF	TGTGCCAGCAGTGAACGGGCGGGGGGAGGTTGGGAGACCCAGTACTTC
NA	NA	TRBV6-5	TRBJ2-1	CASRVDRGWDEQFF	TGTGCCAGCAGGGTGGATAGGGGGTGGGATGAGCAGTTCTTC
NA	TRBD2	TRBV5-1	TRBJ2-2	CASHLGRLAGLGTGELFF	TGCGCCAGCCACCTCGGCCGACTAGCGGGTTTGGGGACCGGGGAGCTGTTTTTT
NA	NA	TRBV7-3	TRBJ2-1	CASGLLGSDEQFF	TGTGCCAGCGGACTACTAGGATCGGATGAGCAGTTCTTC
once	NA	TRBV28	TRBJ1-4	CASRPTGTTNEKLFF	TGTGCCAGCAGGCCTACAGGGACAACTAATGAAAAACTGTTTTTT
NA	TRBD2	TRBV7-9	TRBJ2-5	CASSKRGIEETQYF	TGTGCCAGCAGTAAGCGGGGGATAGAAGAGACCCAGTACTTC
NA	TRBD1	TRBV7-9	TRBJ1-4	CASSPTGATNEKLFF	TGTGCCAGCAGCCCCACAGGGGCAACTAATGAAAAACTGTTTTTT
few	TRBD1	TRBV7-9	TRBJ2-2	CASTLRQGGTGELFF	TGTGCCAGCACCCTACGACAGGGGGGCACCGGGGAGCTGTTTTTT
NA	NA	TRBV30	TRBJ2-7	CAWSPGKNYEQYF	TGTGCCTGGAGTCCCGGGAAGAACTACGAGCAGTACTTC
NA	NA	TRBV29-1	TRBJ2-7	CSVAGGVRDSSYEQYF	TGCAGCGTTGCGGGGGGGGTCAGGGACAGCTCCTACGAGCAGTACTTC
NA	NA	TRBV2	TRBJ1-2	CASTPLTGSTNYGYTF	TGTGCCAGCACCCCCCTTACGGGTTCTACTAACTATGGCTACACCTTC
NA	TRBD2	TRBV9	TRBJ2-1	CASSVATSGRADNEQFF	TGTGCCAGCAGCGTAGCTACTAGCGGGAGGGCCGACAATGAGCAGTTCTTC